Below are 23 T cell receptor beta chains sequenced from a single sample in a study of OX40 agonist ivuxolimab in advanced cancers. The library was produced with the immunoSEQ multiplex PCR assay. Drawn from immuneACCESS, this table holds only the in-frame rearrangements with V and J called that TCRdb kept. Clones are partly lost; checked studies trace under half to an unresolved V gene and leave the rest unexplained. The sample records around 69,000 clones, around 84% of which are singletons. Around 1.5% of the sample belongs to the ten largest clones. The specimen comprised CD4+ or CD8+ T cells sorted from blood, sampled in a trial of the OX40 agonist ivuxolimab. These TCRs come from an adult with an advanced solid tumor such as melanoma, head and neck, liver or kidney cancer.

V is TRBV2 and J is TRBJ2-3, with 7 bases aligning to TRBD1. CDR1 is SNHLY and CDR2 is FYNNEI in the germline V gene. CDR3 length: 13 residues. Trimming cost V 7 bases and J 10 bases; bases outside gene matches: 11. CDR3 in amino acids: CASTEGASGPQYF. CDR3 nucleotide sequence: TGTGCCAGCACCGAGGGGGCAAGTGGGCCGCAGTATTTT. Filled out from reference TRBV2 and TRBJ2-3, the complete variable domain reads EPEVTQTPSHQVTQMGQEVILRCVPISNHLYFYWYRQILGQKVEFLVSFYNNEISEKSEIFDDQFSVERPDGSNFTLKIRSTKLEDSAMYFCASTEGASGPQYFGPGTRLTVL.

The chain has TRBV7-3 and TRBJ2-1; 9 bases match TRBD1. The V gene end was trimmed by 5 bases and the J gene end by 4 bases; junction bases not matched to a gene: 3. This CDR3 contains 14 residues. Germline CDR1 is SGHTA and CDR2 is FQGTGA. CDR3 nucleotide sequence: TGTGCCAGCAGCCCGGGACAGGGATACAATGAGCAGTTCTTC. Its protein is CASSPGQGYNEQFF.

This clone has a single count. V is TRBV7-2 and J is TRBJ2-7; 8 positions match TRBD2. Germline V gene sequence: CDR1 SGHTA, CDR2 FQGNSA. The CDR3 consists of 15 residues. The J segment lost 5 bases and the V segment lost 1 base, leaving 7 bases of the junction unmatched. The CDR3 bases are TGTGCCAGCAGCTTAGATTTGGCGGGGGGCGACGAGCAGTACTTC. It codes for CASSLDLAGGDEQYF.

The chain combines TRBV9 with TRBJ2-5; no clear D gene. Germline-derived CDR1 and CDR2 are SGDLS and YYNGEE. V shed 0 bases and J shed 2 bases, with 8 bases lying between them. The CDR3 spans 14 residues. CDR3 protein: CASSVGNRQETQYF. In DNA form, the CDR3 reads TGTGCCAGCAGCGTAGGCAATAGACAAGAGACCCAGTACTTC.

The CDR3 region is CASSPALAAYEQYF. The CDR3 DNA follows: TGTGCCAGCTCACCGGCCTTGGCCGCCTACGAGCAGTACTTC. The V and J genes are TRBV18 and TRBJ2-7; D remains ambiguous. Germline values: CDR1 KGHSH, CDR2 LQKENI. The CDR3 totals 14 residues. The V gene lost 3 bases and the J gene lost 2 bases, with 11 bases spanning the gap.

The chain employs TRBV20-1 and TRBJ1-2, with no clear D. Trimming removed 4 bases at V and 4 bases at J, with 7 bases between. The length of the CDR3 is 11 residues. CDR1 and CDR2 from the germline V gene are DFQATT and SNEGSKA (reference sequence). CDR3 protein: CSAIEGYGYTF. DNA of the CDR3: TGCAGTGCTATCGAGGGCTATGGCTACACCTTC.

This chain links TRBV6-4 with TRBJ1-2, with D unclear. This CDR3 is 12 amino acids long. Germline V gene sequence: CDR1 MRHNA, CDR2 SNTAGT. Trimming shortened V by 8 bases and J by 4 bases, and 11 bases separated the two germline ends. The CDR3 DNA sequence: TGTGCCAGCCGATGGGTCAGCTATGGCTACACCTTC. Residues: CASRWVSYGYTF.

The chain employs TRBV10-3 and TRBJ2-1; D not resolved. This CDR3 has 13 residues. Germline V gene data show CDR1 as ENHRY and CDR2 as SYGVKD. The V gene lost 3 bases and the J gene lost 3 bases, with 6 bases spanning the gap. The CDR3 loop reads CAISELSYNEQFF. Here the CDR3 DNA reads TGTGCCATCAGTGAACTAAGCTACAATGAGCAGTTCTTC.

The V gene is TRBV9, the J gene TRBJ2-3; 7 bases map to TRBD2. Losses at the gene ends were 0 bases for V and 5 bases for J; bases not matched to a gene: 6. In germline, CDR1 is SGDLS, CDR2 YYNGEE. The CDR3 has 15 residues. In DNA form, the CDR3 reads TGTGCCAGCAGCGTAGGAACTAGCGAGAAAGATACGCAGTATTTT. Protein sequence: CASSVGTSEKDTQYF. The full variable domain, its missing parts supplied by reference TRBV9 and TRBJ2-3, is DSGVTQTPKHLITATGQRVTLRCSPRSGDLSVYWYQQSLDQGLQFLIQYYNGEERAKGNILERFSAQQFPDLHSELNLSSLELGDSALYFCASSVGTSEKDTQYFGPGTRLTVL.

The V gene is TRBV6-6, the J gene TRBJ1-5; no firm D call. CDR1 and CDR2 (germline): MNHNY, SVGAGI (reference sequence). With 4 bases removed from V and 10 bases from J, the gap between germline ends came to 14 bases. This CDR3 is built from 13 residues. In DNA, the CDR3 is TGTGCCAGCAGTTCTGGACGGTCTCGCCCCCAGCATTTT. It encodes CASSSGRSRPQHF.

The chain has TRBV5-1 and TRBJ1-2; TRBD1 might be the D (6 bases). The V and J ends lost 5 bases and 3 bases respectively, with 17 bases between them. Germline V gene lookup returns CDR1 SGHRS and CDR2 YFSETQ. The CDR3 length is 15 residues. Here the CDR3 reads CASRIGGAGDYGYTF. DNA for the CDR3: TGCGCCAGCAGGATCGGGGGGGCCGGCGACTATGGCTACACCTTC.

This clone was picked up one time. V gene TRBV7-6 combines with J gene TRBJ2-2; TRBD2 agrees at 7 bases. V lost 2 bases, J lost 8 bases, and 11 bases stayed unmatched. The germline gives CDR1 SGHVS, CDR2 FNYEAQ. This CDR3 region has 16 residues. The CDR3 loop reads CASSLRPSGTRGELFF. The CDR3 nucleotides read TGTGCCAGCAGCTTACGCCCTAGCGGTACGAGGGGGGAGCTGTTTTTT.

This chain uses TRBV19 with TRBJ2-5, with 9 bases identical to TRBD1. The length of the CDR3 is 13 residues. V trimming: 6 bases; J trimming: 3 bases; junction bases outside the gene matches: 2. CDR1 is LNHDA and CDR2 is SQIVND in the germline V gene (reference sequence). This chain's CDR3 is CASRDRGEETQYF. In DNA, the CDR3 is TGTGCCAGTAGGGACAGGGGAGAAGAGACCCAGTACTTC.

The rearrangement joins TRBV19 to TRBJ1-2, with D perhaps matching TRBD1 (6 bases). CDR3 length equals 13 residues. Germline values: CDR1 LNHDA, CDR2 SQIVND (reference sequence). Trimming stripped 10 bases from V and 4 bases from J, with 16 bases between. Written as DNA, the CDR3 is TGTGCCACAAATCCTGGGGGCACCTATGGCTACACCTTC. Translated, it gives CATNPGGTYGYTF.

This clone appeared a single time. The rearrangement joins TRBV7-9 to TRBJ2-5; 7 positions agree with TRBD2. With V trimmed by 5 bases and J by 3 bases, 12 bases remained unmatched. Germline V CDR1 and CDR2: SEHNR, FQNEAQ (reference sequence). The CDR3 loop spans 16 amino acids. CDR3 coding DNA: TGTGCCAGCAGCGGTAACCGCTGGGCGGGAGAAGAGACCCAGTACTTC. Its translation is CASSGNRWAGEETQYF.

The chain is built from TRBV14 and TRBJ2-5; D possibly corresponds to TRBD1 (6 bases). Germline values: CDR1 SGHDN, CDR2 FVKESK. The CDR3 sequence is 17 residues long. The germline V and J ends were trimmed by 1 base and 1 base, with 16 bases remaining between them. As DNA, the CDR3 is TGTGCCAGCAGCCAAGTCTCGACGGACAGTTTCCAAGAGACCCAGTACTTC. Translating it yields CASSQVSTDSFQETQYF.

V gene TRBV4-1 combines with J gene TRBJ1-2; 8 bases map to TRBD1. Germline assignment: CDR1 MGHRA and CDR2 YSYEKL. Germline trimming cut 2 bases from V and 4 bases from J; bases unmatched to any gene: 6. This CDR3 spans 15 amino acids. CDR3: CASSQPRGLGYGYTF. The CDR3, as DNA: TGCGCCAGCAGCCAACCCAGGGGGCTGGGCTATGGCTACACCTTC.

This chain connects TRBV7-2 to TRBJ2-3; TRBD2 might be the D (6 bases). The V and J ends lost 6 bases and 2 bases respectively, with 21 bases between them. The germline V gene has CDR1 SGHTA and CDR2 FQGNSA. The CDR3 extends over 17 amino acids. The CDR3 region is CASSKGDGGGVTDTQYF. The CDR3 DNA sequence: TGTGCCAGCAGTAAAGGGGATGGGGGAGGAGTCACAGATACGCAGTATTTT.

The V call is TRBV18, the J call TRBJ2-5; D is undetermined. Trimming pared 2 bases from V and 5 bases from J, leaving 9 bases between. Germline V gene sequence: CDR1 KGHSH, CDR2 LQKENI. The CDR3 totals 13 residues. In DNA form, the CDR3 reads TGTGCCAGCTCACCAAGCCTGGGGGAGACCCAGTACTTC. Amino acid sequence: CASSPSLGETQYF.

CDR3 amino acids: CASSEGILEQFF. In DNA, the CDR3 is TGTGCCAGCAGTGAAGGGATTCTTGAGCAGTTCTTC. The chain joins TRBV6-1 to TRBJ2-1; D gene ambiguous. The germline V gene encodes CDR1 MNHNS and CDR2 SASEGT. The CDR3 is 12 amino acids. The ends were cut back, 1 base at V and 9 bases at J, with 7 bases in the middle.

This clone was recorded a few times. The J gene is TRBJ1-2, the V gene TRBV11-2; a weak D match, TRBD1 (5 bases). This CDR3 spans 15 amino acids. CDR1 and CDR2 from the germline V gene are SGHAT and FQNNGV. V was shortened by 0 bases and J by 8 bases, with 16 bases between the two germline ends. Here the CDR3 DNA reads TGTGCCAGCAGCTTAGAACCGGGACCCGAGGGGGGCTACACCTTC. It encodes CASSLEPGPEGGYTF.

This clone turned up a few times. The chain employs TRBV10-1 and TRBJ2-7; TRBD1 might be the D (5 bases). The CDR3 has 14 amino acids. In germline, CDR1 is WNHNN, CDR2 SYGVQD (reference sequence). Trimming took off 3 bases at V and 3 bases at J, with 12 bases between the two ends. The CDR3 is CASSEGTGVYEQYF. In nucleotides, the CDR3 is TGCGCCAGCAGTGAAGGAACAGGTGTCTACGAGCAGTACTTC.

The DNA of the CDR3 is TGTGCCAGCAGCTTAAGCACAGATACGCAGTATTTT. It translates to CASSLSTDTQYF. J is TRBJ2-3 and V is TRBV7-9; no firm D call. The V end was cut by 2 bases, the J end by 0 bases, with 0 bases between. This CDR3 has 12 amino acids. CDR1 is SEHNR, CDR2 FQNEAQ, per germline (reference sequence).